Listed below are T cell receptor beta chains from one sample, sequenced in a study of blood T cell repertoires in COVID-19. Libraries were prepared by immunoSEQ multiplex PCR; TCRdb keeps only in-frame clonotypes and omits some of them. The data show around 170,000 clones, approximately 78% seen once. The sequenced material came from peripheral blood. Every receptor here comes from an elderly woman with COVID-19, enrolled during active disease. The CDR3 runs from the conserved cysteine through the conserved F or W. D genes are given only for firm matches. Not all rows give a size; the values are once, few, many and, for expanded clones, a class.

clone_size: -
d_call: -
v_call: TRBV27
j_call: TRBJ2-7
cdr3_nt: TGTGCCAGCAACCCTGCAGGGGCCCGCGCCGAGCAGTACTTC
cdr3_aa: CASNPAGARAEQYF

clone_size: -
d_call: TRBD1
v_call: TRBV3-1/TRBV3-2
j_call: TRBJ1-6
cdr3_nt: TGTGCCAGCAGCCAGGCCTGGACAGGGGAGGGATCACCCCTCCACTTT
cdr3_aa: CASSQAWTGEGSPLHF

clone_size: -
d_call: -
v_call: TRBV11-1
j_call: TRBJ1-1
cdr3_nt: TGTGCCAGCAGCTTAGCGGCATCTGAAGCTTTCTTT
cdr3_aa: CASSLAASEAFF

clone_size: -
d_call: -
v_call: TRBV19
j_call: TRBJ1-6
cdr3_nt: TGTGCCAGTAGTTGGGGGAGGAATTCACCCCTCCACTTT
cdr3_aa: CASSWGRNSPLHF

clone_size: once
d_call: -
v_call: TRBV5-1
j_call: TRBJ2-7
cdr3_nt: TGCGCCAGCAGCGATCCCTCAGGGTCCTACGAGCAGTACTTC
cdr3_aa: CASSDPSGSYEQYF

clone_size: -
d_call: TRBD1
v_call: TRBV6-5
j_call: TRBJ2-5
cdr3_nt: TGTGCCAGCAGCTTGGGACAGGGAGGGTGGGAGACCCAGTACTTC
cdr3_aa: CASSLGQGGWETQYF

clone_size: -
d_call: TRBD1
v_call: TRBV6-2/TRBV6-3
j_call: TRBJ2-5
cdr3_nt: TGTGCCAGCAGTTACTCCGGACAGGGAAAGGAGACCCAGTACTTC
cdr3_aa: CASSYSGQGKETQYF

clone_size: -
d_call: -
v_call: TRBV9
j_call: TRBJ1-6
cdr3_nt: TGTGCCAGCAGCACCGACAGTAATTCACCCCTCCACTTT
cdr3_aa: CASSTDSNSPLHF

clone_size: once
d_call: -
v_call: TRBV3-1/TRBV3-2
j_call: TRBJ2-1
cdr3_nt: TGTGCCAGCAGCCCCCTCAGGTCGGGGAATGAGCAGTTCTTC
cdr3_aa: CASSPLRSGNEQFF

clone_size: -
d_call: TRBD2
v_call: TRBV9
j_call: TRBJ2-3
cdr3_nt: TGTGCCAGCAGCGATGAACGGGGGACTAGCGATTCAGATACGCAGTATTTT
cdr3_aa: CASSDERGTSDSDTQYF

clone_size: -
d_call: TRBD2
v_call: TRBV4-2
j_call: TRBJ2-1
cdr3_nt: TGTGCCAGCAGCCAAGTATTAGCGGGAGGAGCCATGTACAATGAGCAGTTCTTC
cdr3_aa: CASSQVLAGGAMYNEQFF

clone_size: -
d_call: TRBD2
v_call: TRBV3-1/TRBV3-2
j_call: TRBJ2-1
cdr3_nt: TGTGCCAGCAGCCCCCCGGGACTAGCGGGAGTCCGGAGCTCCTACAATGAGCAGTTCTTC
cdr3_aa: CASSPPGLAGVRSSYNEQFF

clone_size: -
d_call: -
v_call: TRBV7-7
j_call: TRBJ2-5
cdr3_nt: TGTGCTAGCAGCTTAGAAGATGCGGAGACCCAGTACTTC
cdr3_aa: CASSLEDAETQYF

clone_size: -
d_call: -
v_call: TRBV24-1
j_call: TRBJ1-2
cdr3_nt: TGTGCCACCAGCTCATCAGACTTCTATGGCTACACCTTC
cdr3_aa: CATSSSDFYGYTF

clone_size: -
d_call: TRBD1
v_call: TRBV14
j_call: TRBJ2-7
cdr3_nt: TGTGCCAGCAGGTCGACAGGGTTGGGTTACGAGCAGTACTTC
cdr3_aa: CASRSTGLGYEQYF

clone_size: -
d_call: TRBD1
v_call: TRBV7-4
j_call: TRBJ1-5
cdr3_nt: TGTGCCAGCAGCTTACCGGAGGGACAGGGGGTTTTTAGACAGCCCCAGCATTTT
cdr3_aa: CASSLPEGQGVFRQPQHF

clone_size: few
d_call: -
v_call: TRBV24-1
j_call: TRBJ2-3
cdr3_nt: TGTGCCACCAGTGGCAGGGGAACCACAGATACGCAGTATTTT
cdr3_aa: CATSGRGTTDTQYF

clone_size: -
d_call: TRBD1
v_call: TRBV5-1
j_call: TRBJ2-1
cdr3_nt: TGCGCCAGCACCCGACAGGGTTCGGTCGATGAGCAGTTCTTC
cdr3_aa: CASTRQGSVDEQFF

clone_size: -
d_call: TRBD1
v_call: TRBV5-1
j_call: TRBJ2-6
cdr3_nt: TGCGCCAGCAGCTTAGGACAGGGTGGTCCGGCCAACGTCCTGACTTTC
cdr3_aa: CASSLGQGGPANVLTF

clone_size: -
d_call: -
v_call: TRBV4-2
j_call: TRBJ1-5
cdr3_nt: TGTGCCAGCAGCCAAGATCGGGTAGGGCCCCAGCATTTT
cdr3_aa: CASSQDRVGPQHF

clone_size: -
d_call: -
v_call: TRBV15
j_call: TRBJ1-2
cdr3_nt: TGTGCCACCAGCAGATCGCCCAGGGAATCGGAAGGCTACACCTTC
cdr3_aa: CATSRSPRESEGYTF

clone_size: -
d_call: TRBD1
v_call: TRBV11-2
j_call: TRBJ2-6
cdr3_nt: TGTGCCAGCGGTCGACAGGGAACCTCTGGGGCCAACGTCCTGACTTTC
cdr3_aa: CASGRQGTSGANVLTF

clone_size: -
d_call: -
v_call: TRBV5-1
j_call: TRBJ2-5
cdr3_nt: TGCGCCAGCAGCTTGGGCGTCCACCAAGAGACCCAGTACTTC
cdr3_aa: CASSLGVHQETQYF

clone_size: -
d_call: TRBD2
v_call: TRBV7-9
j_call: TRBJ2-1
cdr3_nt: TGTGCCAGCAGCTTTGCCAGCGGGGGGGTTAATGAGCAGTTCTTC
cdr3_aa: CASSFASGGVNEQFF

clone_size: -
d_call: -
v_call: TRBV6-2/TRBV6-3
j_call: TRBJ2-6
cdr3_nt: TGTGCCAGCAGTTCAGTCTCTGGGGCCAACGTCCTGACTTTC
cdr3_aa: CASSSVSGANVLTF

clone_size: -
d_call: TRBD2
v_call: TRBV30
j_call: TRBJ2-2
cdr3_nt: TGTGCCTGGAGTGAACTAGCGGGGGGAGTGGAGCTGTTTTTT
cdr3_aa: CAWSELAGGVELFF

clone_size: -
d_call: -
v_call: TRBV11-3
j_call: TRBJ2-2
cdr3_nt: TGTGCCAGCAGCTTAGGCGGATTGAACACCGGGGAGCTGTTTTTT
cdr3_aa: CASSLGGLNTGELFF

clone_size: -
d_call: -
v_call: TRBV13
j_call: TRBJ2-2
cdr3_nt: TGTGCCAGCAGCGAGCAGGGGTGCCACCGGGAGCTGTTTTTT
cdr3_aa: CASSEQGCHRELFF

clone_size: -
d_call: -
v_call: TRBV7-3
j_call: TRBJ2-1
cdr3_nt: TGTGCCAGCAGCTTAGGGTGGAGCTCCTACAATGAGCAGTTCTTC
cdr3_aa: CASSLGWSSYNEQFF